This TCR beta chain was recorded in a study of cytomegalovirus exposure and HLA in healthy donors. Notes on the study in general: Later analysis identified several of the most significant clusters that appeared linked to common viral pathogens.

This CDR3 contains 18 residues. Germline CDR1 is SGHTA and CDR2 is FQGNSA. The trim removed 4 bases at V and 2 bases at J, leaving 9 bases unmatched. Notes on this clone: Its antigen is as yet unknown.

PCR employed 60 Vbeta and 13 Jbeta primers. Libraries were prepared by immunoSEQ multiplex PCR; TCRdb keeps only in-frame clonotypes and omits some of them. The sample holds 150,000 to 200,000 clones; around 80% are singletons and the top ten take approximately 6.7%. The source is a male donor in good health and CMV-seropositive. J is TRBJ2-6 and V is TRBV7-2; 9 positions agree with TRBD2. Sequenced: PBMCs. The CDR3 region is CASSSLAGGYPGANVLTF. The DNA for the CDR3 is TGTGCCAGCAGCTCACTAGCGGGCGGTTATCCTGGGGCCAACGTCCTGACTTTC.